The rows below give T cell receptor beta chains drawn from one sample of a study of T cell responses to AZD1222 COVID-19 vaccine. The protocol was immunoSEQ multiplex PCR, while the TCRdb copy is restricted to in-frame clones and leaves out a portion. The sample lists some 180,000 clones; about nine tenths were seen once. The sequenced sample was peripheral blood, obtained on day 0 of AZD1222 vaccination. These receptors were taken from an adult in good health. CDR3s include the opening cysteine and the closing phenylalanine or tryptophan. Fields, in order: J gene, D gene, V gene, clone size, CDR3 protein, CDR3 DNA. D genes are given only for firm matches. Clone size is shown for a subset of rows, as once, few, many or a class of expanded clone.

>TRBJ2-1|TRBD2|TRBV6-2/TRBV6-3|once
CASSYRGLSGKYEQFF
TGTGCCAGCAGTTACCGGGGCCTTAGCGGGAAGTATGAGCAGTTCTTC
>TRBJ1-6|-|TRBV28|-
CASREGGLNSPLHF
TGTGCCAGCAGGGAGGGGGGGCTGAATTCACCCCTCCACTTT
>TRBJ2-3|-|TRBV7-2|-
CASTPGGAADTQYF
TGTGCCAGCACCCCGGGGGGCGCGGCAGATACGCAGTATTTT
>TRBJ1-1|TRBD1|TRBV28|once
CASSPGQGDTEAFF
TGTGCCAGCAGTCCGGGACAGGGGGACACTGAAGCTTTCTTT
>TRBJ1-2|-|TRBV7-9|-
CASSLVQGYGYTF
TGTGCCAGCAGCTTAGTCCAGGGCTATGGCTACACCTTC
>TRBJ1-5|-|TRBV5-1|-
CASRFDPGGNQPQHF
TGCGCCAGCAGATTTGACCCGGGGGGCAATCAGCCCCAGCATTTT
>TRBJ1-1|-|TRBV19|few
CASSIETGWSTEAFF
TGTGCCAGTAGTATAGAGACGGGTTGGAGCACTGAAGCTTTCTTT
>TRBJ2-2|-|TRBV2|-
CASSDRGTGELFF
TGTGCCAGCAGTGACCGGGGCACCGGGGAGCTGTTTTTT
>TRBJ2-1|TRBD1|TRBV2|-
CASRTARSGTGANEQFF
TGTGCCAGCAGAACCGCGAGATCCGGGACAGGGGCCAATGAGCAGTTCTTC
>TRBJ1-1|-|TRBV18|-
CASSPGEGVTEAFF
TGTGCCAGCTCCCCCGGGGAGGGGGTAACTGAAGCTTTCTTT
>TRBJ2-2|-|TRBV7-9|-
CASSLEWAGELFF
TGTGCCAGCAGCTTAGAGTGGGCCGGGGAGCTGTTTTTT
>TRBJ2-4|-|TRBV6-2/TRBV6-3|-
CASSYEASRERPPSIQYF
TGTGCCAGCAGTTACGAGGCCTCACGGGAAAGGCCTCCGTCTATTCAGTACTTC
>TRBJ1-1|-|TRBV4-3|-
CASSQETVNTEAFF
TGCGCCAGCAGCCAGGAGACAGTGAACACTGAAGCTTTCTTT
>TRBJ2-7|-|TRBV12-3/TRBV12-4|-
CASGPGLTYEQYF
TGTGCCAGCGGACCAGGGTTGACCTACGAGCAGTACTTC
>TRBJ1-3|-|TRBV30|-
CAWSTSGFGSGNTIYF
TGTGCCTGGAGCACTTCGGGGTTCGGCTCTGGAAACACCATATATTTT
>TRBJ2-1|TRBD1|TRBV5-1|-
CASSKGQGSYNEQFF
TGCGCCAGCAGCAAGGGACAGGGCTCCTACAATGAGCAGTTCTTC
>TRBJ1-3|-|TRBV24-1|-
CATSEGYGNTIYF
TGTGCCACCAGTGAGGGGTATGGAAACACCATATATTTT
>TRBJ1-2|TRBD1|TRBV15|-
CATSRDTRDRDGYGYTF
TGTGCCACCAGCAGAGATACTAGAGACAGGGATGGCTATGGCTACACCTTC
>TRBJ2-7|TRBD1|TRBV28|-
CASSLGQGSFSYEQYF
TGTGCCAGCAGTTTGGGACAGGGAAGTTTCTCCTACGAGCAGTACTTC
>TRBJ2-5|-|TRBV11-1|-
CASSLSPDDKTQYF
TGTGCCAGCAGCTTAAGTCCTGACGATAAGACCCAGTACTTC
>TRBJ2-7|-|TRBV2|-
CASSEGPPGSYEQYF
TGTGCCAGCAGTGAAGGTCCGCCAGGGAGCTACGAGCAGTACTTC
>TRBJ2-5|-|TRBV28|-
CASSSTSSETQYF
TGTGCCAGCAGTTCTACTAGCAGTGAGACCCAGTACTTC
>TRBJ1-5|-|TRBV12-3/TRBV12-4|-
CASSFQSNQPQHF
TGTGCCAGCAGTTTTCAAAGCAATCAGCCCCAGCATTTT
>TRBJ2-7|TRBD2|TRBV19|-
CASSTTGRDYEQYF
TGTGCCAGTAGTACAACCGGGAGGGACTACGAGCAGTACTTC
>TRBJ1-1|TRBD1|TRBV12-3/TRBV12-4|-
CASSRDSGTEAFF
TGTGCCAGCAGCAGGGACAGTGGCACTGAAGCTTTCTTT
>TRBJ2-3|TRBD1|TRBV13|-
CASSLRRTGGADTQYF
TGTGCCAGCAGCTTACGACGGACAGGGGGTGCAGATACGCAGTATTTT
>TRBJ2-5|-|TRBV7-2|-
CASRPRVGETQYF
TGTGCCAGCAGGCCAAGGGTGGGAGAGACCCAGTACTTC
>TRBJ2-7|TRBD2|TRBV5-1|-
CASSSGTSSYEQYF
TGCGCCAGCAGCTCCGGGACTAGCAGCTACGAGCAGTACTTC
>TRBJ2-2|TRBD1|TRBV18|-
CASSQSTGGDTGELFF
TGTGCCAGCTCACAATCGACAGGGGGCGATACCGGGGAGCTGTTTTTT